This TCR beta chain was retrieved from a study of T cells in Graves' hyperthyroidism and ophthalmopathy. This clonotype came up many times. The antigen remains unidentified. Authors of the study amplified TCR beta CDR3 regions from RNA transcripts. Initially, a first-round RT-PCR of the TCR CDR3 employed the HTBI primer set. Each CDR3 protein gets one entry after TCRdb re-called the multiplex PCR reads with MiXCR. The sample includes approximately 560,000 distinct CDR3 sequences, approximately 15% of them seen just once. Findings and caveats of the study: Most clonotypes expanded in the thyroid (above 0.001) were also present in blood.

Reasons for excluding patients were uncontrolled infection, other autoimmune disease, pregnancy or lactation. The CDR3 is 13 amino acids. V was pared by 5 bases and J by 2 bases, with 8 bases between. Sequencing was performed on blood. The chain recombines TRBV12-3 or TRBV12-4 with TRBJ2-3, with D hard to call. This TCR derives from a woman aged 25 to 39 with Graves' hyperthyroidism. CDR3 sequence: CASSGVPTDTQYF. The CDR3 DNA is TGTGCCAGCAGTGGGGTTCCCACAGATACGCAGTATTTT.